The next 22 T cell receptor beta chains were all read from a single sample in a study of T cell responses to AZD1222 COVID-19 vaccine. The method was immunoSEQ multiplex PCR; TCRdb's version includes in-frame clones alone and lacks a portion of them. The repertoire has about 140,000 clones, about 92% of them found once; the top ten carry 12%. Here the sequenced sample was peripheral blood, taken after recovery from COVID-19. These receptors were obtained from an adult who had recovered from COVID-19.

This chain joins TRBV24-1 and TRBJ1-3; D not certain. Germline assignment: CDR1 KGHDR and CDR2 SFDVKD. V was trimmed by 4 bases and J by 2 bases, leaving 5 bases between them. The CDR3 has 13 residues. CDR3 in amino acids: CATSDRPGNTIYF. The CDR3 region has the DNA TGTGCCACCAGTGACAGGCCTGGAAACACCATATATTTT.

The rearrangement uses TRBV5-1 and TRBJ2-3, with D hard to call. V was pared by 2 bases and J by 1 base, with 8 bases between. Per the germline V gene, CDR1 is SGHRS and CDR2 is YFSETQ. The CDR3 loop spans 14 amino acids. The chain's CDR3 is CASSFGQGTDTQYF. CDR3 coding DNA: TGCGCCAGCAGCTTCGGGCAGGGCACAGATACGCAGTATTTT. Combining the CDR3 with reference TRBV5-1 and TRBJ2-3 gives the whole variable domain KAGVTQTPRYLIKTRGQQVTLSCSPISGHRSVSWYQQTPGQGLQFLFEYFSETQRNKGNFPGRFSGRQFSNSRSEMNVSTLELGDSALYLCASSFGQGTDTQYFGPGTRLTVL.

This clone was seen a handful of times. The CDR3 DNA sequence: TGTGCCAGCAGCTCCAGGGGGCGATTGACAACCCACTACGAGCAGTACTTC. Protein sequence: CASSSRGRLTTHYEQYF. The chain uses TRBV11-3 and TRBJ2-7, with 8 bases that match TRBD1. J gave up 3 bases and V 4 bases, and 14 bases lay outside the gene matches. The length of the CDR3 is 17 residues. Germline V lookup: CDR1 SGHNT, CDR2 YENEEA. Together with reference TRBV11-3 and TRBJ2-7, the CDR3 gives the full variable domain: EAGVVQSPRYKIIEKKQPVAFWCNPISGHNTLYWYLQNLGQGPELLIRYENEEAVDDSQLPKDRFSAERLKGVDSTLKIQPAELGDSAVYLCASSSRGRLTTHYEQYFGPGTRLTVT.

DNA for the CDR3: TGTGCCAGCAGCTTAGTTCCGGGGGGGACTGAAGCTTTCTTT. This codes for CASSLVPGGTEAFF. The genes are TRBV11-1 and TRBJ1-1; D possibly corresponds to TRBD1 (5 bases). V was shortened by 1 base and J by 5 bases, with 11 bases between the two germline ends. The CDR3 contains 14 residues. Germline values: CDR1 SGHAT, CDR2 FQDESV (reference sequence).

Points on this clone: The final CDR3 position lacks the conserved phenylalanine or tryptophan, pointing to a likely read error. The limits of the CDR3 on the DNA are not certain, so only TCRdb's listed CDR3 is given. CDR3 amino acids: CASSYARAQGLQV. This chain uses TRBV6-2 or TRBV6-3 with TRBJ1-4; the table's D call, TRBD1, has no DNA check behind it. The CDR3 comprises 13 residues, both ends counted. CDR1 MNHEY and CDR2 SVGEGT come from the germline V gene.

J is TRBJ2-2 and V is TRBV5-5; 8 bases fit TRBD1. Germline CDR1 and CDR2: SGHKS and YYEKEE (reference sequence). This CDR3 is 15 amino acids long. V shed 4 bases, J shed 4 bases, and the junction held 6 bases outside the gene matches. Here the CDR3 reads CASSVGQETTGELFF. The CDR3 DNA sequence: TGTGCCAGCAGCGTGGGACAGGAAACCACCGGGGAGCTGTTTTTT.

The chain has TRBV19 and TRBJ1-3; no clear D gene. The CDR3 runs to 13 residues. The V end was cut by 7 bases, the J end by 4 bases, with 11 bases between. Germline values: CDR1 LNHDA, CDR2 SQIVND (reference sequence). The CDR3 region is CASIHESGNTIYF. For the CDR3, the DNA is TGTGCCAGTATCCATGAATCGGGAAACACCATATATTTT. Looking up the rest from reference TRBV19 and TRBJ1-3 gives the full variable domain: DGGITQSPKYLFRKEGQNVTLSCEQNLNHDAMYWYRQDPGQGLRLIYYSQIVNDFQKGDIAEGYSVSREKKESFPLTVTSAQKNPTAFYLCASIHESGNTIYFGEGSWLTVV.

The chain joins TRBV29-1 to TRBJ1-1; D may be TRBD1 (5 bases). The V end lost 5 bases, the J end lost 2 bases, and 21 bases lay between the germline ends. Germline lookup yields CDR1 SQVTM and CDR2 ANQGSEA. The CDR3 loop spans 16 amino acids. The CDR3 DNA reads TGCAGCGTTTTGGACTCCGAACGTGGGGGAAACACTGAAGCTTTCTTT. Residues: CSVLDSERGGNTEAFF. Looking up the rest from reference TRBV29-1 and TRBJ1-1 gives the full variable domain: SAVISQKPSRDICQRGTSLTIQCQVDSQVTMMFWYRQQPGQSLTLIATANQGSEATYESGFVIDKFPISRPNLTFSTLTVSNMSPEDSSIYLCSVLDSERGGNTEAFFGQGTRLTVV.

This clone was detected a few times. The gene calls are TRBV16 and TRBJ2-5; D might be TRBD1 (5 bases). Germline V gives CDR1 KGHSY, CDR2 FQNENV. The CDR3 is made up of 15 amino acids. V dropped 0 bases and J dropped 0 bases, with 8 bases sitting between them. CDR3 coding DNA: TGTGCCAGCAGCCAATCGGGGCTGTACCAAGAGACCCAGTACTTC. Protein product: CASSQSGLYQETQYF.

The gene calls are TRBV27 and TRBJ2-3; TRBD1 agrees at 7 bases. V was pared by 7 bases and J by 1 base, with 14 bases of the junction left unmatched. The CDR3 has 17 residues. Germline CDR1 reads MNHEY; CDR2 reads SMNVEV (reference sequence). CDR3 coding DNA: TGTGCCAGCACCCCACTGACCAACAGGGGTGGCACAGATACGCAGTATTTT. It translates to CASTPLTNRGGTDTQYF.

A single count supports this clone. The CDR3 reads CASSLETGFGRGYTF. The CDR3 bases are TGTGCCAGCAGCTTGGAGACAGGGTTTGGAAGGGGCTACACCTTC. This chain uses TRBV7-2 with TRBJ1-2; 7 nucleotides align to TRBD1. The ends lost 3 bases at V and 8 bases at J; junction bases unmatched: 12. Germline lookup yields CDR1 SGHTA and CDR2 FQGNSA. This CDR3 is built from 15 residues.

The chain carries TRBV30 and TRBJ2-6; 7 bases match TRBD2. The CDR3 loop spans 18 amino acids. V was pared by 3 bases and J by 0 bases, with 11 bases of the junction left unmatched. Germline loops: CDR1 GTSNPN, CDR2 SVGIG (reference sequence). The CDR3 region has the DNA TGTGCCTGGAGCCCTGAGGGACTACTACCCTCTGGGGCCAACGTCCTGACTTTC. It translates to CAWSPEGLLPSGANVLTF.

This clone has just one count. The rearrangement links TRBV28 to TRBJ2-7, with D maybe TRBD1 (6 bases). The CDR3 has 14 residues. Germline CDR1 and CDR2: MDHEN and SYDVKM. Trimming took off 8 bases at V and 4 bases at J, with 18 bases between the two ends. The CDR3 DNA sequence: TGTGCCAGCCTATCCGGGACACCATCTTACGAGCAGTACTTC. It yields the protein CASLSGTPSYEQYF.

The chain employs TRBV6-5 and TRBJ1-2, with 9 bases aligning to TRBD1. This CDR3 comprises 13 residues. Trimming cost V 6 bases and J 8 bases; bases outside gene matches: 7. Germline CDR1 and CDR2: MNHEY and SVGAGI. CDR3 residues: CASSRDRVYGYTF. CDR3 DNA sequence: TGTGCCAGCAGCCGGGACAGGGTATACGGCTACACCTTC.

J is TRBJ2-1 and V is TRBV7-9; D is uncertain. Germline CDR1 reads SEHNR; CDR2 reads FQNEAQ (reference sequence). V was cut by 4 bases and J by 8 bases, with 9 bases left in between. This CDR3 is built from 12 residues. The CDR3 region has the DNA TGTGCCAGCAGCTCTCTCCAGGATGAGCAGTTCTTC. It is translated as CASSSLQDEQFF.

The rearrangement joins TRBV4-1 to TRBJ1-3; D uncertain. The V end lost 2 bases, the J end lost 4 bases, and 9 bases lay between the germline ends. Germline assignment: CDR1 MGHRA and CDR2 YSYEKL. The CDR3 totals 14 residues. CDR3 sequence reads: CASSQLERGNTIYF. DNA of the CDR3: TGCGCCAGCAGCCAACTAGAGAGAGGAAACACCATATATTTT.

The chain's CDR3 is CASRIERAAGELFF. The CDR3, as DNA: TGCGCCAGCAGAATCGAGCGAGCCGCCGGGGAGCTGTTTTTT. This rearrangement joins TRBV10-1 to TRBJ2-2; D gene unclear. Deletions cut 6 bases from V and 6 bases from J, with 14 bases between. CDR1 WNHNN and CDR2 SYGVQD come from the germline V gene (reference sequence). There are 14 residues in the CDR3.

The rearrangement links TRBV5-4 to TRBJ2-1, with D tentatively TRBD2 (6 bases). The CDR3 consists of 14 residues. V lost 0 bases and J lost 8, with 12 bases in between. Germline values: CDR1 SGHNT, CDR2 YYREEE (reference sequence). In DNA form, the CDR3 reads TGTGCCAGCAGCTTGGCGGGAGTGTGGTATGAGCAGTTCTTC. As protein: CASSLAGVWYEQFF.

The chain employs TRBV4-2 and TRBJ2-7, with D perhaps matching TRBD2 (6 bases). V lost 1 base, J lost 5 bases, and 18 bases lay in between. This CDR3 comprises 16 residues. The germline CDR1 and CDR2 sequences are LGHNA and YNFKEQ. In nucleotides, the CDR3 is TGTGCCAGCAGCCAAGGGTCGGGACTTAGCCTTGACGAGCAGTACTTC. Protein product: CASSQGSGLSLDEQYF.

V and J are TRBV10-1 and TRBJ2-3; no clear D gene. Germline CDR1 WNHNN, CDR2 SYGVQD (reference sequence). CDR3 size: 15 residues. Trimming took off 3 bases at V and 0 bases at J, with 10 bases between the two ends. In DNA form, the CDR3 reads TGCGCCAGCAGTGACCAGCACGGGAGCACAGATACGCAGTATTTT. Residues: CASSDQHGSTDTQYF.

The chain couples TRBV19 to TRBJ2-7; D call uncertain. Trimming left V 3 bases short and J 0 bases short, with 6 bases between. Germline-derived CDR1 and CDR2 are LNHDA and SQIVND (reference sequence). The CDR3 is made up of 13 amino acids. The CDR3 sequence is CASSIVHSYEQYF. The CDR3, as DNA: TGTGCCAGTAGTATTGTACACTCCTACGAGCAGTACTTC. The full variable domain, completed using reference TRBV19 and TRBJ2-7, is DGGITQSPKYLFRKEGQNVTLSCEQNLNHDAMYWYRQDPGQGLRLIYYSQIVNDFQKGDIAEGYSVSREKKESFPLTVTSAQKNPTAFYLCASSIVHSYEQYFGPGTRLTVT.

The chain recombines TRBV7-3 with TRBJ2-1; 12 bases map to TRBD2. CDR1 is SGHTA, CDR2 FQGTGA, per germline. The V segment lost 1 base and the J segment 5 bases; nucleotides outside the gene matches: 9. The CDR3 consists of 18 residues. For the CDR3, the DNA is TGTGCCAGCAGCTTAATTCGGCTAGCGGGAGGGCCCCACAATGAGCAGTTCTTC. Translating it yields CASSLIRLAGGPHNEQFF.